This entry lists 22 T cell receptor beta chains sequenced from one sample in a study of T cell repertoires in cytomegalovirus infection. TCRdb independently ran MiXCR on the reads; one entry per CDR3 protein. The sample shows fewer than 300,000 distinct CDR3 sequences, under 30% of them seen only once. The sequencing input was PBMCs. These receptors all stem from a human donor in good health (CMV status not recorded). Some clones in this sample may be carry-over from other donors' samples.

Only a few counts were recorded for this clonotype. CDR3 nucleotide sequence: TGTGCCAGCAGCCCAGGGACACGGGGACGGGGAAGGGAGACCCAGTACTTC. Translated, it gives CASSPGTRGRGRETQYF. This sequence joins TRBV28 and TRBJ2-5; tentatively, D is TRBD1 (6 bases). Trimming cost V 6 bases and J 5 bases, with 25 bases left between them. From germline, CDR1 is MDHEN and CDR2 SYDVKM. The CDR3 runs to 17 residues.

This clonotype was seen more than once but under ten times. The chain's CDR3 is CASSLGARYYGYTF. CDR3 DNA: TGTGCCAGCAGCCTGGGGGCGAGGTACTATGGCTACACCTTC. V usage is TRBV6-5 and J usage is TRBJ1-2; D is perhaps TRBD1 (6 bases). Germline CDR1 is MNHEY and CDR2 is SVGAGI. The CDR3 is made up of 14 amino acids. The V end lost 6 bases, the J end lost 3 bases, and 14 bases lay between the germline ends.

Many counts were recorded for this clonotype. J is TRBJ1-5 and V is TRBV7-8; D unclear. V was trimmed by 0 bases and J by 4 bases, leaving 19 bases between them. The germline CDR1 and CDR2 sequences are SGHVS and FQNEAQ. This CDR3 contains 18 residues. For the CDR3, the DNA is TGTGCCAGCAGCTTAGCGCCTGGAGGGAATAGTCGGAATCAGCCCCAGCATTTT. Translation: CASSLAPGGNSRNQPQHF.

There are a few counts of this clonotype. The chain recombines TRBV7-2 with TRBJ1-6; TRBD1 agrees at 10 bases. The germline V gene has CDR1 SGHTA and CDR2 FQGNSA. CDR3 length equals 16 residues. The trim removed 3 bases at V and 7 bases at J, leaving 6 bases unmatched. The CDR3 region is CASSFNWDRGNSPLHF. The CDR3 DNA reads TGTGCCAGCAGCTTTAATTGGGACAGGGGAAATTCACCCCTCCACTTT.

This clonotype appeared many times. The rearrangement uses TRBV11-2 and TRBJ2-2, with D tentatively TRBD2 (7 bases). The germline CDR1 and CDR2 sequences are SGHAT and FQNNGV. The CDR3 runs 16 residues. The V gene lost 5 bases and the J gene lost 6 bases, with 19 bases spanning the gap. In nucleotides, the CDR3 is TGTGCCAGCAGCCCTCGTTGGAGGGAGGGGGCCGGGGAGCTGTTTTTT. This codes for CASSPRWREGAGELFF.

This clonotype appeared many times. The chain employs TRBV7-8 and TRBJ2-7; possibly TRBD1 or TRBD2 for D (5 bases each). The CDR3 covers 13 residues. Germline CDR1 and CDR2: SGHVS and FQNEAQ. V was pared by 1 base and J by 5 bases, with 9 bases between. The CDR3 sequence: CASSLGLGDEQYF. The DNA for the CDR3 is TGTGCCAGCAGCTTAGGTCTGGGGGACGAGCAGTACTTC.

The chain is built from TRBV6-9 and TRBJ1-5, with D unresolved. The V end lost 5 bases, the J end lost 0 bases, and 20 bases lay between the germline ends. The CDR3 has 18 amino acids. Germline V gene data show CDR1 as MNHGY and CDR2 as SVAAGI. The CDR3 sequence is CASSPLTGRAYSNQPQHF. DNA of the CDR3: TGTGCCAGCAGTCCCTTGACTGGGCGGGCTTATAGCAATCAGCCCCAGCATTTT.

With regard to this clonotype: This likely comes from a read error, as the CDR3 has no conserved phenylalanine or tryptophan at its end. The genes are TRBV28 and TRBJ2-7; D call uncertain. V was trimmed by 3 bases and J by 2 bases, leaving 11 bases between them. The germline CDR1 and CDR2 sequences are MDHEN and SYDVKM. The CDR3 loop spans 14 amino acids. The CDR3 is CASSFGRKTYEQYS. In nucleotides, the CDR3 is TGTGCCAGCAGTTTCGGGCGGAAGACCTACGAGCAGTACTCC.

The CDR3 DNA follows: TGTGCCAGCAGGCCACTGACAGGGATCTTCCAAGAGACCCAGTACTTC. As protein: CASRPLTGIFQETQYF. The chain carries TRBV28 and TRBJ2-5; 7 bases agree with TRBD1. J lost 1 base, V lost 6 bases, and 11 bases had no gene match. Germline V gene sequence: CDR1 MDHEN, CDR2 SYDVKM. The CDR3 runs 16 residues.

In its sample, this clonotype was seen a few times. The CDR3 reads CASSTSGSGSYEQYF. The CDR3, as DNA: TGTGCCAGCAGCACTAGCGGGAGTGGATCCTACGAGCAGTACTTC. The rearrangement links TRBV7-2 to TRBJ2-7; 11 nucleotides match TRBD2. Germline values: CDR1 SGHTA, CDR2 FQGNSA. The junction had 4 bases not matched to a gene; V was cut back by 5 bases and J by 1 base. The CDR3 totals 15 residues. Full variable domain (remainder filled in from reference TRBV7-2 and TRBJ2-7): GAGVSQSPSNKVTEKGKDVELRCDPISGHTALYWYRQSLGQGLEFLIYFQGNSAPDKSGLPSDRFSAERTGGSVSTLTIQRTQQEDSAVYLCASSTSGSGSYEQYFGPGTRLTVT.

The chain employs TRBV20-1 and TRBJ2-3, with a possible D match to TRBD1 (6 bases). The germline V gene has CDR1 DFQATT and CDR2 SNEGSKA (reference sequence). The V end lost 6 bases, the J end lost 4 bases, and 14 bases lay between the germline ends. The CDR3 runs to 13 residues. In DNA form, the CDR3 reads TGCAGTGCAGTAGAGGGGGTCGCAGATACGCAGTATTTT. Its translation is CSAVEGVADTQYF.

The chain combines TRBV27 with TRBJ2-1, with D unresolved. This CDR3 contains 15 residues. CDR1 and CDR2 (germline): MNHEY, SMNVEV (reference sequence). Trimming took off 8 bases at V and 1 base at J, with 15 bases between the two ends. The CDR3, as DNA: TGTGCCAGCCACCCGACCGACGGATCCTACAATGAGCAGTTCTTC. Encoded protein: CASHPTDGSYNEQFF.

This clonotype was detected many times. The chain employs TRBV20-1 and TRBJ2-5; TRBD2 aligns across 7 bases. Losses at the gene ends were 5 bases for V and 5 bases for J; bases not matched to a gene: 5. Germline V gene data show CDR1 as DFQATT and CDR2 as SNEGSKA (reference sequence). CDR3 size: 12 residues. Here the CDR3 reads CSAPRERETQYF. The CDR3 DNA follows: TGCAGTGCTCCGCGGGAGCGGGAGACCCAGTACTTC.

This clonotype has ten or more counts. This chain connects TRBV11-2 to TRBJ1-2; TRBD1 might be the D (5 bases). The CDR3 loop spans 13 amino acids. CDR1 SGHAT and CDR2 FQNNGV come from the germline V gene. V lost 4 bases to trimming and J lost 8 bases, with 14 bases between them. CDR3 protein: CASSSGPGRGYTF. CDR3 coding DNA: TGTGCCAGCAGCTCGGGACCTGGCAGGGGCTACACCTTC.

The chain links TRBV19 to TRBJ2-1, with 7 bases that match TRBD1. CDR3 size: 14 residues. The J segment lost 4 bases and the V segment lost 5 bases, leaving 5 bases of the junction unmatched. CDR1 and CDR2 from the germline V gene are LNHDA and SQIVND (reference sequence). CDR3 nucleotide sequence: TGTGCCAGTAGTTTTACAGGGGTTTACAATGAGCAGTTCTTC. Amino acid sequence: CASSFTGVYNEQFF.

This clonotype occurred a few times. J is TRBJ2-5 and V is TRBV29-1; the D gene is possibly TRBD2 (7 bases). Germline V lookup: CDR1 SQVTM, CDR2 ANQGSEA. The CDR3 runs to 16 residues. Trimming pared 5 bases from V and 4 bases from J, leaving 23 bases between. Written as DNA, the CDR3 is TGCAGCGTTAAAGGGGGGGCCGAGACGTCAGGAGAGACCCAGTACTTC. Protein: CSVKGGAETSGETQYF.

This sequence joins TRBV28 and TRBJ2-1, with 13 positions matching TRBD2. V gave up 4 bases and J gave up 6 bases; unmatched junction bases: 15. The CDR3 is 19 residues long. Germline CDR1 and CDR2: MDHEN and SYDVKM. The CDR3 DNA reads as TGTGCCAGCAGTTCGATCGGGACTAGCGGGGACGTCGAATTCAATGAGCAGTTCTTC. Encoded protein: CASSSIGTSGDVEFNEQFF. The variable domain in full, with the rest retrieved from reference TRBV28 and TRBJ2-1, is DVKVTQSSRYLVKRTGEKVFLECVQDMDHENMFWYRQDPGLGLRLIYFSYDVKMKEKGDIPEGYSVSREKKERFSLILESASTNQTSMYLCASSSIGTSGDVEFNEQFFGPGTRLTVL.

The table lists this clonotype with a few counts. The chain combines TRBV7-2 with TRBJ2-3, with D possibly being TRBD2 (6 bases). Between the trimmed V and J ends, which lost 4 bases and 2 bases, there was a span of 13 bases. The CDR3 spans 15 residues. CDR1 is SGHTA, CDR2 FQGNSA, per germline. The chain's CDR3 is CASSSTGGPTDTQYF. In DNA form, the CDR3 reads TGTGCCAGCAGCTCTACCGGAGGGCCCACAGATACGCAGTATTTT.

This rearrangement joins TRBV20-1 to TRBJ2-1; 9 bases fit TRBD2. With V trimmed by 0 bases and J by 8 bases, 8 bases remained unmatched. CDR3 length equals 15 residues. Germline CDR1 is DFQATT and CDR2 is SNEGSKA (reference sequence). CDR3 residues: CSAREWVSGRHEQFF. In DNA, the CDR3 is TGCAGTGCTAGAGAATGGGTTAGCGGGAGACATGAGCAGTTCTTC.

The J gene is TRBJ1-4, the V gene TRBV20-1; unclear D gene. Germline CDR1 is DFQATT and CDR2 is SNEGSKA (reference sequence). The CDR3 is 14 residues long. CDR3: CSAPGGFANEKLFF. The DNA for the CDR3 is TGCAGCGCCCCTGGCGGGTTTGCTAATGAAAAACTGTTTTTT.

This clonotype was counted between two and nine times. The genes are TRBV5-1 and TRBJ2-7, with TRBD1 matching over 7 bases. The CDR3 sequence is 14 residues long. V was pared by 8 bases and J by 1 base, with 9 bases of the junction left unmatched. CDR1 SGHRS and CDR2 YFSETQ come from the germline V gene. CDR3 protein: CASRTRQGSYEQYF. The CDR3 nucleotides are TGCGCCAGTCGAACCCGACAGGGATCCTACGAGCAGTACTTC.

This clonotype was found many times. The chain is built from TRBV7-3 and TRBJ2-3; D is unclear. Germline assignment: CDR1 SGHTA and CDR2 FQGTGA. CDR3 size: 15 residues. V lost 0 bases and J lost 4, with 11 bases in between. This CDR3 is CASSLTSSLADTQYF. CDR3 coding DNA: TGTGCCAGCAGCTTAACCAGCTCACTGGCAGATACGCAGTATTTT. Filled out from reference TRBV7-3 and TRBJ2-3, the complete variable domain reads GAGVSQTPSNKVTEKGKYVELRCDPISGHTALYWYRQSLGQGPEFLIYFQGTGAADDSGLPNDRFFAVRPEGSVSTLKIQRTERGDSAVYLCASSLTSSLADTQYFGPGTRLTVL.